Below are 14 T cell receptor beta chains sequenced from a single sample in a study of T cells in Graves' hyperthyroidism and ophthalmopathy. Regions amplified from RNA transcripts were the TCR beta CDR3 regions. The HTBI primer set served for first-round RT-PCR of the TCR CDR3. TCRdb re-called the multiplex PCR reads through MiXCR, storing one row per CDR3 protein. Here the sample spans about 580,000 distinct CDR3 sequences, just over 45% being singletons. Sequenced: peripheral blood or thyroid tissue (not recorded which). The receptor source for this set is a woman between 18 and 30 years old with Graves' hyperthyroidism.

The sample holds many counts of this clonotype. The V gene is TRBV6-5, the J gene TRBJ2-5; D possibly matches TRBD1 or TRBD2 (5 bases each). This CDR3 region has 13 residues. Germline lookup yields CDR1 MNHEY and CDR2 SVGAGI. The V gene lost 7 bases and the J gene lost 5 bases, with 14 bases spanning the gap. CDR3 nucleotide sequence: TGTGCCAGCAATAGAGATTGGGGGGAGACCCAGTACTTC. Its protein product is CASNRDWGETQYF.

V gene TRBV25-1 combines with J gene TRBJ1-1; the match to TRBD1 covers 7 bases. With V trimmed by 6 bases and J by 6 bases, 4 bases remained unmatched. There are 12 residues in the CDR3. The germline gives CDR1 MGHDK, CDR2 SYGVNS. The CDR3 DNA is TGTGCCAGCAGCACAGGGGACGCTGAAGCTTTCTTT. It codes for CASSTGDAEAFF.

The gene calls are TRBV7-2 and TRBJ2-5, with D unresolved. There are 17 residues in the CDR3. The germline CDR1 and CDR2 sequences are SGHTA and FQGNSA. V lost 5 bases and J lost 2, with 21 bases in between. The CDR3 protein is CASSHDIRCGSQETQYF. CDR3 nucleotides: TGTGCCAGCAGCCATGACATCAGGTGCGGTTCGCAAGAGACCCAGTACTTC. Using reference TRBV7-2 and TRBJ2-5 for the parts outside the CDR3, the full variable domain is GAGVSQSPSNKVTEKGKDVELRCDPISGHTALYWYRQSLGQGLEFLIYFQGNSAPDKSGLPSDRFSAERTGGSVSTLTIQRTQQEDSAVYLCASSHDIRCGSQETQYFGPGTRLLVL.

This chain links TRBV20-1 with TRBJ1-2; 7 positions agree with TRBD1. V gave up 5 bases and J gave up 12 bases; unmatched junction bases: 9. The CDR3 covers 11 residues. Germline V lookup: CDR1 DFQATT, CDR2 SNEGSKA (reference sequence). In DNA form, the CDR3 reads TGCAGTGCTGACAGGGAACCCGGAAACACCTTC. It codes for CSADREPGNTF.

A single count supports this clonotype. Because it lacks the conserved phenylalanine or tryptophan at the end, this CDR3 is likely a read error. The DNA is left out, because the CDR3 cannot be placed on it with certainty; the CDR3 is given as TCRdb lists it. V gene TRBV5-4 combines with J gene TRBJ2-7. CDR1 is SGHNT and CDR2 is YYREEE in the germline V gene (reference sequence). From its first to its last residue, the CDR3 has 10 amino acids. The CDR3 is CASSSSGKYL.

CDR3 loop: CAITGGVDEQYF. The CDR3 coding sequence is TGTGCCATCACTGGGGGCGTCGACGAGCAGTACTTC. This rearrangement joins TRBV10-3 to TRBJ2-7; D is possibly TRBD1 (6 bases). This CDR3 has 12 residues. Germline-derived CDR1 and CDR2 are ENHRY and SYGVKD. The V end was cut by 7 bases, the J end by 5 bases, with 12 bases between.

This clonotype appeared a single time. A much larger clone is a single base away; this may be a read error. Lacking the conserved final phenylalanine or tryptophan, this CDR3 likely reflects a read error. The gene calls are TRBV6-2 or TRBV6-3 and TRBJ2-7, with D possibly TRBD1 on 6 matching bases. V dropped 5 bases and J dropped 3 bases, with 23 bases sitting between them. This CDR3 has 17 amino acids. Germline CDR1 MNHEY, CDR2 SVGEGT. DNA of the CDR3: TGTGCCAGCAGTGATTGGGACATGCGAGCATTCCTCTACGAGCAGTACTAC. Amino acids: CASSDWDMRAFLYEQYY.

This chain links TRBV2 with TRBJ1-5; no firm D call. The CDR3 extends over 14 amino acids. CDR1 SNHLY and CDR2 FYNNEI come from the germline V gene. The ends were cut back, 8 bases at V and 14 bases at J, with 25 bases in the middle. The CDR3 nucleotides are TGTGCCAGCGCGCCAACTAGCGGGAGGACGGGTGAGCATTTT. As protein: CASAPTSGRTGEHF.

This clonotype occurred a few times. The chain carries TRBV2 and TRBJ2-3; 8 bases fit TRBD2. Trimming took 8 bases from V and 0 from J; bases not matched to a gene: 19. Germline assignment: CDR1 SNHLY and CDR2 FYNNEI. The CDR3 loop spans 19 amino acids. This chain's CDR3 is CASPTKGLADETSTDTQYF. CDR3 nucleotide sequence: TGTGCCAGCCCTACGAAAGGACTAGCAGACGAGACTAGCACAGATACGCAGTATTTT.

At least ten counts were recorded for this clonotype. The V call is TRBV5-6, the J call TRBJ2-7; D is undetermined. Germline CDR1 SGHDT, CDR2 YYEEEE. The CDR3 totals 13 residues. V lost 1 base and J 3 bases, leaving 8 bases between the germline ends. The chain's CDR3 is CASSLFPIYEQYF. DNA for the CDR3: TGTGCCAGCAGCTTGTTCCCGATCTACGAGCAGTACTTC. The whole variable domain, filled in from reference TRBV5-6 and TRBJ2-7, reads DAGVTQSPTHLIKTRGQQVTLRCSPKSGHDTVSWYQQALGQGPQFIFQYYEEEERQRGNFPDRFSGHQFPNYSSELNVNALLLGDSALYLCASSLFPIYEQYFGPGTRLTVT.

In this sample, this clonotype turned up many times. The chain combines TRBV29-1 with TRBJ2-7, with 7 bases that match TRBD1. This CDR3 is 14 amino acids long. J was trimmed by 0 bases and V by 5 bases; bases with no gene match: 7. Germline V gives CDR1 SQVTM, CDR2 ANQGSEA. CDR3 sequence: CSVPGQPNSYEQYF. CDR3 bases: TGCAGCGTTCCGGGACAGCCTAACTCCTACGAGCAGTACTTC.

This clonotype was picked up many times. J is TRBJ2-5 and V is TRBV7-6; possible D gene TRBD2, 7 bases. The CDR3 consists of 15 residues. Per the germline V gene, CDR1 is SGHVS and CDR2 is FNYEAQ. The V gene lost 1 base and the J gene lost 5 bases, with 14 bases spanning the gap. In nucleotides, the CDR3 is TGTGCCAGCAGCTTAGGGGGGGGCATGCGGGAGACCCAGTACTTC. As protein: CASSLGGGMRETQYF.

This chain joins TRBV5-5 and TRBJ2-3; D is uncertain. CDR3 size: 14 residues. Germline CDR1 and CDR2: SGHKS and YYEKEE (reference sequence). V dropped 4 bases and J dropped 0 bases, with 9 bases sitting between them. As DNA, the CDR3 is TGTGCCAGCAGCCCCCAGGATAGCACAGATACGCAGTATTTT. It encodes CASSPQDSTDTQYF.

The chain carries TRBV27 and TRBJ2-3; D is unclear. The length of the CDR3 is 14 residues. V lost 3 bases and J 7 bases, leaving 14 bases between the germline ends. Germline V lookup: CDR1 MNHEY, CDR2 SMNVEV (reference sequence). In DNA form, the CDR3 reads TGTGCCAGCAGTTTCGGAGACTCCCTTTATACGCAGTATTTT. Translated, it gives CASSFGDSLYTQYF.